This T cell receptor beta chain was documented in a study of T cell changes during pregnancy in multiple sclerosis. Trimming left V 5 bases short and J 7 bases short, with 15 bases between. The CDR3 sequence is 14 residues long. CDR1 MNHNY and CDR2 SVGAGI come from the germline V gene (reference sequence). Assay used: immunoSEQ multiplex PCR; TCRdb lists only in-frame clones, some missing. Of around 25,000 clones in the sample, 86% were seen once. Sequences were derived from CD8+ T cells from peripheral blood mononuclear cells, sampled in the first trimester of pregnancy. This TCR derives from a female donor in good health, enrolled as a control in a pregnancy study. The chain is built from TRBV6-6 and TRBJ1-5, with D perhaps TRBD1 (5 bases). CDR3 region: CASSPTGGWQPQHF. CDR3 nucleotides: TGTGCCAGCAGTCCGACCGGGGGGTGGCAGCCCCAGCATTTT.